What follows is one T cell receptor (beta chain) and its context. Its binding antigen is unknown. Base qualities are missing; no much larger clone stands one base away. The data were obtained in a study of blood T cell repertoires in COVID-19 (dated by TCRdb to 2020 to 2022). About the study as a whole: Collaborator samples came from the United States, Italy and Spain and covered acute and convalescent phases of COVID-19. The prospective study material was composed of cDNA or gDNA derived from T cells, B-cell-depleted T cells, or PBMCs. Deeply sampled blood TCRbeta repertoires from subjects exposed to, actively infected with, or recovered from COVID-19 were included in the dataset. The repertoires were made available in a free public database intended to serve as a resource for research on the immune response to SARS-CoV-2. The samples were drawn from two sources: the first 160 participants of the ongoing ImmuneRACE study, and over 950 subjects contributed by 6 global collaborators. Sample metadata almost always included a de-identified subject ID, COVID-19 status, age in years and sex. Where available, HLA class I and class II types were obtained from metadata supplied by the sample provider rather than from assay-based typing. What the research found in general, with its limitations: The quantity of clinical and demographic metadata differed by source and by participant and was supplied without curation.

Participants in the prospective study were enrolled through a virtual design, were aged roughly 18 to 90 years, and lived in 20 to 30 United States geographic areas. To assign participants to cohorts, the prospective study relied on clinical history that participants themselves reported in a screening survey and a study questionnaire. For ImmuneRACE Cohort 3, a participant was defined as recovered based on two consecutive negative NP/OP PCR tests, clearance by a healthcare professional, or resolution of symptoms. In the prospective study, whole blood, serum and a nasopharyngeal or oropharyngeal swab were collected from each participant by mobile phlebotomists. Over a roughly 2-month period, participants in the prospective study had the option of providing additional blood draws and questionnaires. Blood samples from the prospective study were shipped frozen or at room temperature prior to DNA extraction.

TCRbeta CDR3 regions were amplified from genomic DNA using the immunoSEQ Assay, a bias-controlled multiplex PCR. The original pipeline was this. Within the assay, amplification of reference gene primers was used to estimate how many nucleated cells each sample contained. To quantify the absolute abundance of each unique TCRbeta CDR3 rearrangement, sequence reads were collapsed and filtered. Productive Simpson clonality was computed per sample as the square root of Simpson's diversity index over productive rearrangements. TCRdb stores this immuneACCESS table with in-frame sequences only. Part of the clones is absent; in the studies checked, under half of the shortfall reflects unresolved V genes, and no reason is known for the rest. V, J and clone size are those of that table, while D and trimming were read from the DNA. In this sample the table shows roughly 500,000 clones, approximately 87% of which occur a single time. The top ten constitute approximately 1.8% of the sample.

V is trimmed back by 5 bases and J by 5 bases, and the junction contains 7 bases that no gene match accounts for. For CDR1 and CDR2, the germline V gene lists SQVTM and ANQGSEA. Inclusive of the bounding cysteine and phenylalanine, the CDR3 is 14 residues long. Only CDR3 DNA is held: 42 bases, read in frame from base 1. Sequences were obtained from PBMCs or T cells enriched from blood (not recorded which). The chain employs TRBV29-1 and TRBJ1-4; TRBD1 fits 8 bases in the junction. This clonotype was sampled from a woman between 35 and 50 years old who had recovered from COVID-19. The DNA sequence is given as TGCAGCGTTAGGAGGGACAGGTCAAATGAAAAACTGTTTTTT. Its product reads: CSVRRDRSNEKLFF. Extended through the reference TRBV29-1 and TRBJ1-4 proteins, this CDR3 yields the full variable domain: SAVISQKPSRDICQRGTSLTIQCQVDSQVTMMFWYRQQPGQSLTLIATANQGSEATYESGFVIDKFPISRPNLTFSTLTVSNMSPEDSSIYLCSVRRDRSNEKLFFGSGTQLSVL.